This TCR beta chain was retrieved from a study of identical twins. Study-level points and caveats: Analyses of zero insertions could be partly confounded by invariant MAIT and iNKT cells.

Template switching (which added a universal primer site) was used, and cDNA carried unique molecular identifiers. TCRdb reprocessed the 5' RACE reads via MiXCR and lists one record per CDR3 protein. The repertoire consists of fewer than 500,000 distinct CDR3 sequences, with 13% to 15% occurring once and the leading ten covering about 0.97%. This clonotype has more than one count but fewer than ten. Its antigen is still unknown. This CDR3 spans 13 amino acids. Germline V CDR1 and CDR2: DFQATT, SNEGSKA (reference sequence). Trimming left V 3 bases short and J 5 bases short, with 14 bases between. The sample also formed part of further work on yellow fever vaccine responses in identical twins.

The chain is built from TRBV20-1 and TRBJ2-7, with D tentatively TRBD1 (6 bases). Specimen: CD4+ T cells sorted from blood. The source is a young woman in good health. This CDR3 is CSARRGIGHEQYF. Written as DNA, the CDR3 is TGCAGTGCTAGGAGGGGGATCGGACACGAGCAGTACTTC.